The following is a T cell receptor (beta chain) sequence with its context. The data derive from a study of T cells in Graves' hyperthyroidism and ophthalmopathy. It was RNA transcripts that yielded the amplified TCR beta CDR3 regions. First-round RT-PCR with HTBI primers amplified the TCR CDR3 region. TCRdb reprocessed the multiplex PCR reads with MiXCR, giving one entry per CDR3 protein. The sample lists approximately 590,000 distinct CDR3 sequences; 15% to 19% were seen once. The germline CDR1 and CDR2 sequences are SNHLY and FYNNEI. Trimming shortened V by 6 bases and J by 2 bases, and 14 bases separated the two germline ends. CDR3 length equals 14 residues.

The genes are TRBV2 and TRBJ2-7; perhaps TRBD2 as D (5 bases). Sequenced material: blood. The receptor's source is a woman in her twenties or thirties with Graves' hyperthyroidism. Written as DNA, the CDR3 is TGTGCCAGCAGGAGTCTAGCCTATCCCTACGAGCAGTACTTC. It translates to CASRSLAYPYEQYF.